Listed below are T cell receptor beta chains from one sample, sequenced in a study of T cells in Graves' hyperthyroidism and ophthalmopathy. TCRdb re-called the multiplex PCR reads through MiXCR, storing one row per CDR3 protein. Found here are hundreds of thousands of distinct CDR3 sequences, roughly 15% of them singletons; the top ten hold roughly 13%. Sequences were obtained from blood. Receptors originate from a woman aged 40 to 55 with Graves' hyperthyroidism. The CDR3 runs from the conserved cysteine through the conserved F or W. A D gene is named only where the DNA matches it firmly.

v_call	d_call	cdr3_length	cdr3_aa
TRBV12-3/TRBV12-4	TRBD2	16	CASSFRSSGSYNEQFF
TRBV2	NA	15	CASRRGGGMDYEQYF
TRBV3-1	NA	12	CASSSRSDTQYF
TRBV4-1	TRBD1	15	CASSRPGQGLTEASF
TRBV20-1	NA	16	CSARDPGQHSTDTQYF
TRBV7-9	NA	12	CASSGYTDTQYF
TRBV7-9	NA	13	CASSPPSGSGVHF
TRBV7-8	TRBD1	16	CASSLDGFRGPYGYTF
TRBV28	NA	15	CASRTGTSGTDTQYF
TRBV5-4	NA	14	CASSQFDSTDTQYF
TRBV27	TRBD1	17	CASSPMKTGQSRGELFF
TRBV3-1	TRBD1	12	CASSQGDRRSFF
TRBV11-2	TRBD2	15	CASSSLAGFKETQYF
TRBV30	NA	14	CAWSADGSFYEQYF
TRBV5-8	NA	15	CASSLKGLRTGELFF
TRBV5-1	NA	15	CASSLGGGEGYEQYF
TRBV10-3	NA	14	CAISERGYTGELFF
TRBV9	TRBD2	16	CASSVRLAGEADTQYF
TRBV6-2/TRBV6-3	NA	11	CASMPGDTQYF
TRBV11-2	NA	18	CASSHPLGGLTDPGELFF
TRBV7-2	NA	15	CASSLVRTAGNTIYF
TRBV5-1	NA	16	CASNLQGTQNTGELFF
TRBV18	NA	13	CATTPGTEGTQYF
TRBV2	TRBD1	15	CASSEVGQGQETQYF
TRBV5-1	TRBD1	17	CASSSDRGRSGANVLTF
TRBV7-2	NA	15	CASREGGGWGTEAFF
TRBV28	TRBD2	16	CASSFPSGTSYNEQFF
TRBV12-3/TRBV12-4	NA	15	CASSLVDLGTDTQYF
TRBV10-3	NA	12	CAISGRGDEQYF
TRBV2	TRBD1	13	CASRTGANTEAFF
TRBV7-8	TRBD1	15	CASSLAGQVNTEAFF
TRBV5-1	NA	16	CASSQGGSGSTDTQYF
TRBV10-2	TRBD1	14	CASSEPGQVSEQYF
TRBV5-1	TRBD1	15	CASSLDVGDRGTQYF
TRBV30	TRBD1	15	CAWQNPGQGRHEQYF
TRBV11-2	NA	15	CASSLEGANQETQYF
TRBV2	NA	14	CASSEVRGGEKLFF
TRBV30	NA	15	CAWSVSDLVAGELFF
TRBV13	TRBD2	15	CASTPGSGRQETQYF
TRBV7-9	NA	13	CASSHGTLYEQYF
TRBV12-3/TRBV12-4	NA	13	CASRDSQNTEAFF
TRBV28	TRBD1	14	CASSLIGTGFEQYF
TRBV5-1	NA	13	CASSLSPNNEQFF
TRBV4-1	NA	15	CASSELGGATGELFF
TRBV4-2	TRBD1	15	CASSHSRDRVYGYTF
TRBV28	NA	17	CASSLMGIRQYVQPQHF
TRBV10-3	TRBD2	17	CAISDTGLAGGRDTQYF
TRBV20-1	NA	16	CSARDSPGFSYNEQFF
TRBV7-9	TRBD1	15	CASSQGGGGNQPQHF
TRBV19	NA	13	CASSQSPATEAFF
TRBV7-9	TRBD2	15	CASTGGSGFEETQYF
TRBV7-2	TRBD1	16	CASSLVAGTGRNEQYF
TRBV28	NA	16	CASSPSTRGEFDTQYF
TRBV7-8	NA	17	CASSLSERGYILNEQFF